The clone carrying this T cell receptor (beta chain) was observed many times. Germline V CDR1 and CDR2: MNHNY, SVGAGI (reference sequence). V was pared by 4 bases and J by 4 bases, with 7 bases of the junction left unmatched. The length of the CDR3 is 15 residues. These data come from a study of T-cell memory formation after mild COVID-19. Looking at the study overall: TCR clusters showed largely donor specificity.

cDNA libraries for TCR alpha and TCR beta, carrying sample barcodes and UMIs, came from 5'RACE with constant-segment primers. TCRdb reprocessed the 5' RACE reads via MiXCR and lists one record per CDR3 protein. The data contain about 250,000 distinct CDR3 sequences, over 15% of them seen just once; the ten biggest clones take up under 2.5%. This sequence originates from an adult woman who had mild COVID-19 (a few samples of this study predate the infection). Cell type and time point are not known. The chain couples TRBV6-6 to TRBJ2-5; 9 bases are shared with TRBD2. The sequenced material came from PBMCs or a T cell subset sorted from them (not recorded which). The CDR3 sequence: CASSWREGRGETQYF. CDR3 in DNA: TGTGCCAGCAGTTGGCGGGAGGGGAGGGGAGAGACCCAGTACTTC.